The rows below give T cell receptor beta chains drawn from one sample of a study of cytomegalovirus exposure and HLA in healthy donors. Sequencing was performed with immunoSEQ multiplex PCR; in TCRdb, only in-frame clones are kept and a portion is missing. This repertoire shows about 130,000 clones, more than 75% found once; its top ten account for under 15%. Specimen: PBMCs. Every receptor here comes from a woman aged 60-75 years in good health and CMV-seropositive. Each CDR3 is given with its conserved first and last residue. A D gene is named only where the DNA matches it firmly. Clone sizes are given selectively: once, few, many, or a class where the clone is expanded.

CAWSWSLAGGYEQYF,TGTGCCTGGAGTTGGAGTTTAGCGGGAGGTTACGAGCAGTACTTC,-,TRBV30,TRBJ2-7,TRBD2
CASSLVRGNGYTF,TGTGCCAGCAGCTTAGTCAGGGGAAATGGCTACACCTTC,once,TRBV7-9,TRBJ1-2,-
CSVPGTSGSWGEQFF,TGCAGCGTTCCCGGGACTAGCGGGAGTTGGGGTGAGCAGTTCTTC,-,TRBV29-1,TRBJ2-1,TRBD2
CASSLVSQGSNQPQHF,TGTGCCAGCAGCTTAGTAAGCCAGGGCAGCAATCAGCCCCAGCATTTT,-,TRBV7-2,TRBJ1-5,-
CASSIDSLNQPQHF,TGTGCCAGTAGTATAGACAGTCTCAATCAGCCCCAGCATTTT,-,TRBV19,TRBJ1-5,-
CASSFTGSRMNTEAFF,TGTGCCAGCAGCTTCACAGGGTCGCGGATGAACACTGAAGCTTTCTTT,-,TRBV7-2,TRBJ1-1,-
CASSFSGGTDTQYF,TGTGCCAGCAGCTTTAGCGGGGGCACAGATACGCAGTATTTT,-,TRBV7-3,TRBJ2-3,TRBD2
CASSPQTSGGADTQYF,TGTGCCAGCAGCCCCCAGACTAGCGGGGGAGCAGATACGCAGTATTTT,-,TRBV9,TRBJ2-3,TRBD2
CASTSRAEGNTIYF,TGTGCCAGCACCTCCCGTGCCGAGGGAAACACCATATATTTT,once,TRBV9,TRBJ1-3,-
CASSKGQDYTEAFF,TGTGCCAGCAGCAAAGGACAGGACTACACTGAAGCTTTCTTT,few,TRBV11-2,TRBJ1-1,TRBD1
CASSLTTSGSYEQYF,TGCGCCAGCAGCTTAACGACTAGCGGGAGTTACGAGCAGTACTTC,once,TRBV5-1,TRBJ2-7,TRBD2
CASSLRRQGGNEQFF,TGTGCCAGCAGTTTAAGGAGACAGGGTGGTAATGAGCAGTTCTTC,-,TRBV27,TRBJ2-1,TRBD1
CASSPKVRVSTGELFF,TGTGCCAGCAGCCCGAAGGTCCGGGTAAGCACCGGGGAGCTGTTTTTT,-,TRBV7-9,TRBJ2-2,-
CASSGDLAKNIQYF,TGTGCCAGCAGTGGGGACTTAGCCAAAAACATTCAGTACTTC,-,TRBV2,TRBJ2-4,-
CASSVQGMQPQHF,TGTGCCAGCAGCGTCCAGGGGATGCAGCCCCAGCATTTT,-,TRBV6-1,TRBJ1-5,-
CASSQAVTSGRAEVVYEQYF,TGCGCCAGCAGCCAAGCCGTGACTAGCGGGAGAGCTGAGGTTGTCTACGAGCAGTACTTC,-,TRBV4-3,TRBJ2-7,TRBD2
CASSSRILAKNIQYF,TGTGCCAGCAGCTCCCGCATACTAGCCAAAAACATTCAGTACTTC,-,TRBV7-2,TRBJ2-4,-
CASSFRQGNNEQFF,TGTGCCAGCAGCTTCAGGCAGGGAAACAATGAGCAGTTCTTC,-,TRBV7-9,TRBJ2-1,-
CASSFSPQGEAFF,TGTGCCAGCAGCTTCTCCCCACAGGGTGAAGCTTTCTTT,-,TRBV7-3,TRBJ1-1,-
CASSLFSTGEYGTEAFF,TGCGCCAGCAGCTTGTTCTCGACAGGGGAGTATGGCACTGAAGCTTTCTTT,few,TRBV5-1,TRBJ1-1,TRBD1
CALSRVEVFNTEAFF,TGTGCCCTGTCTCGCGTTGAGGTTTTTAACACTGAAGCTTTCTTT,-,TRBV7-8,TRBJ1-1,-
CASSTDRVGNQPQHF,TGTGCCAGTAGTACTGACAGGGTCGGCAATCAGCCCCAGCATTTT,-,TRBV19,TRBJ1-5,TRBD1
CASSFELNQPQHF,TGTGCCAGCAGCTTTGAGTTGAATCAGCCCCAGCATTTT,-,TRBV7-6,TRBJ1-5,-
CASSLLRGTDTQYF,TGCGCCAGCAGCTTGTTACGGGGCACAGATACGCAGTATTTT,-,TRBV5-1,TRBJ2-3,-
CAGTAFAAGELFF,TGTGCCGGGACCGCCTTCGCGGCCGGGGAGCTGTTTTTT,-,TRBV30,TRBJ2-2,-
CASNPVTGGGYTF,TGTGCCAGTAATCCAGTGACCGGCGGGGGCTACACCTTC,-,TRBV19,TRBJ1-2,-
CASSVESALGTDTQYF,TGTGCCAGCAGCGTAGAAAGCGCTCTTGGCACAGATACGCAGTATTTT,-,TRBV9,TRBJ2-3,-
CASSYTRRGTNEQYF,TGTGCCAGCAGTTACACTCGGAGGGGGACTAACGAGCAGTACTTC,-,TRBV6-5,TRBJ2-7,-
CASSFRGQGVNQPQHF,TGTGCCAGCAGTTTCCGGGGACAGGGTGTCAATCAGCCCCAGCATTTT,-,TRBV27,TRBJ1-5,TRBD1